The rows below give T cell receptor beta chains drawn from one sample of a study of T cell responses to AZD1222 COVID-19 vaccine. Using immunoSEQ multiplex PCR, the repertoire was profiled, and TCRdb retains in-frame clones only, with some absent. Among about 72,000 clones listed, roughly 87% were seen once. Source: peripheral blood, taken 28 days after the second AZD1222 dose. These receptor sequences come from an adult who received the AZD1222 COVID-19 vaccine. The CDR3 runs from the conserved cysteine through the conserved F or W. D genes are given only for firm matches. Clone size appears in some rows only: once, few, many, or a class for an expanded clone.

cdr3_nt,cdr3_aa,j_call,v_call,d_call,clone_size
TGTGCCAGCAGCTTAGAGGTCTCCGCTACCTATGGCTACACCTTC,CASSLEVSATYGYTF,TRBJ1-2,TRBV7-9,-,few
TGTGCCAGCAGTCGTCCCGGGACAGGGATGAACACTGAAGCTTTCTTT,CASSRPGTGMNTEAFF,TRBJ1-1,TRBV28,TRBD1,-
TGTGCCAGTAGTACCCTGGACAGGAATAGCAATCAGCCCCAGCATTTT,CASSTLDRNSNQPQHF,TRBJ1-5,TRBV19,TRBD1,-
TGTGCCAGCAGTTTATCGGGGACTAGCGGTTTAAATGAGCAGTTCTTC,CASSLSGTSGLNEQFF,TRBJ2-1,TRBV28,TRBD2,once
TGTGCCACCGCGTCACGGGCCTACTATGGCTACACCTTC,CATASRAYYGYTF,TRBJ1-2,TRBV28,-,-
TGTGCCACCAGCAGAGATAGGGGACAGGGTGAAAAACTGTTTTTT,CATSRDRGQGEKLFF,TRBJ1-4,TRBV15,TRBD1,-
TGTGCCAGCAGTTACGACAGGGGGCTCGGAAAACTGTTTTTT,CASSYDRGLGKLFF,TRBJ1-4,TRBV6-2/TRBV6-3,TRBD1,-
TGTGCCAGCAGCACCCGGGGAGGGCCCAATGAGCAGTTCTTC,CASSTRGGPNEQFF,TRBJ2-1,TRBV7-6,TRBD2,-
TGTGCCAGCAGCGGGAAGGACAAGCCGTACTCCTACGAGCAGTACTTC,CASSGKDKPYSYEQYF,TRBJ2-7,TRBV5-8,-,-
TGTGCCAGTAGTATGGGAACAGCCTATCAGCCCCAGCATTTT,CASSMGTAYQPQHF,TRBJ1-5,TRBV19,-,-
TGTGCCAGCAGCTCAGTCCTGGTTGGGTTTGGAAACACTGAAGCTTTCTTT,CASSSVLVGFGNTEAFF,TRBJ1-1,TRBV7-2,-,-
TGTGCCACCAGTGATGATGACAGGGGGCGAGAGACCCAGTACTTC,CATSDDDRGRETQYF,TRBJ2-5,TRBV24-1,TRBD1,-
TGTGCCAGTAGCACAGGGGCGGATAGGAAGACCCAGTACTTC,CASSTGADRKTQYF,TRBJ2-5,TRBV19,TRBD1,-
TGTGCCAGCAGCGGGGGGATACCTGGAAACACCATATATTTT,CASSGGIPGNTIYF,TRBJ1-3,TRBV9,-,-
TGTGCCAGCAGCCCCGGGACAGGGAGTTATCATGGCTACACCTTC,CASSPGTGSYHGYTF,TRBJ1-2,TRBV3-1/TRBV3-2,TRBD1,-
TGTGCCAGCAGCACTCAGAGGGTGGGCACAGATACGCAGTATTTT,CASSTQRVGTDTQYF,TRBJ2-3,TRBV27,-,few
TGTGCCAGCAGCTCCCCGCGGGGGACAGGGGCCAACGTCCTGACTTTC,CASSSPRGTGANVLTF,TRBJ2-6,TRBV7-3,-,-
TGTGCCACCAGTGAATCGGGCCTTAATGAAAAACTGTTTTTT,CATSESGLNEKLFF,TRBJ1-4,TRBV24-1,-,-
TGTGCCAGCAGTTACTCGGGGACAGGGACCGGGGAGCTGTTTTTT,CASSYSGTGTGELFF,TRBJ2-2,TRBV6-6,TRBD1,-
TGTGCCAGCTCACCATCTATAGGGTCCTACGAGCAGTACTTC,CASSPSIGSYEQYF,TRBJ2-7,TRBV18,-,-
TGTGCTAGTGGTTCCGATGGGGGACTAGCGCCCTACAATGAGCAGTTCTTC,CASGSDGGLAPYNEQFF,TRBJ2-1,TRBV12-5,TRBD2,-
TGTGCCAGCAACAACCCAGACAATGAGCAGTTCTTC,CASNNPDNEQFF,TRBJ2-1,TRBV6-5,-,-
TGTGCCAGCGGCCTGGGGGAGGGGAACGGGGAGCTGTTTTTT,CASGLGEGNGELFF,TRBJ2-2,TRBV7-3,TRBD2,-
TGTGCCAGCAGTGAACCGTTCTCGCGGGCAGGAGCCAACGTCCTGACTTTC,CASSEPFSRAGANVLTF,TRBJ2-6,TRBV6-1,-,-
TGTGCCATCAGTGAGTACAGCGTAAACTATGGCTACACCTTC,CAISEYSVNYGYTF,TRBJ1-2,TRBV10-3,-,-
TGTGCCAGCAGTTATGGCGGGTTGTACACAGATACGCAGTATTTT,CASSYGGLYTDTQYF,TRBJ2-3,TRBV27,-,-
TGTGCCAGCAGTTTGTTATGGGATGAAGCTTTCTTT,CASSLLWDEAFF,TRBJ1-1,TRBV28,-,-
TGTGCCAGCAGTAAAGGGGGAGGCGAAAAACTGTTTTTT,CASSKGGGEKLFF,TRBJ1-4,TRBV12-3/TRBV12-4,-,-
TGTGCCAGTAGTATTCGGGAATCTGGAAACACCATATATTTT,CASSIRESGNTIYF,TRBJ1-3,TRBV19,-,-